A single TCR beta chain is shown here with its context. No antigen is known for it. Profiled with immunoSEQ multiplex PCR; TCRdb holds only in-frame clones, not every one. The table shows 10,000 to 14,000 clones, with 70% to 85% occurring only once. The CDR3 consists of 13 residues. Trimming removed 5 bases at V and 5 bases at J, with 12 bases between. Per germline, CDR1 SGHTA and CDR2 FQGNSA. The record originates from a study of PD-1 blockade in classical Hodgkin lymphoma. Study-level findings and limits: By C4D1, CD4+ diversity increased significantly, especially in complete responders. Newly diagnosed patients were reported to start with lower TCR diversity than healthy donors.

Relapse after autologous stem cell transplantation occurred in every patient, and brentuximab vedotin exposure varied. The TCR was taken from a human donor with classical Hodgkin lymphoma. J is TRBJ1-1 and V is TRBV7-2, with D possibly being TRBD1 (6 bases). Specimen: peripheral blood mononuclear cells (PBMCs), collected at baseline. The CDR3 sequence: CASSPQQGTEAFF. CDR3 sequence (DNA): TGTGCCAGCAGCCCACAACAGGGAACTGAAGCTTTCTTT.